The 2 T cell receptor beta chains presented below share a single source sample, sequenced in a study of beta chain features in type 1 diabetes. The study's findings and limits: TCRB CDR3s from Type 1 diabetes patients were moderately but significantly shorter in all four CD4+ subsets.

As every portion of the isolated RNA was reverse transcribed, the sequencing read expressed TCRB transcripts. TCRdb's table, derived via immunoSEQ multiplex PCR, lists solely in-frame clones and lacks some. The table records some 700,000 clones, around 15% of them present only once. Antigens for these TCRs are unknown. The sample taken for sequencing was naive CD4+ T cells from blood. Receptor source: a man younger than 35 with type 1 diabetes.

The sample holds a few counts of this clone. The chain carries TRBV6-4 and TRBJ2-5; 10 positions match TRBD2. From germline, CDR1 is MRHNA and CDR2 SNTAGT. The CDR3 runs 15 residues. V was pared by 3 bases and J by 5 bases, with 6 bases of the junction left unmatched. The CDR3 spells CASSELAGDVETQYF. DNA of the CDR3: TGTGCCAGCAGTGAGCTAGCGGGGGATGTGGAGACCCAGTACTTC.

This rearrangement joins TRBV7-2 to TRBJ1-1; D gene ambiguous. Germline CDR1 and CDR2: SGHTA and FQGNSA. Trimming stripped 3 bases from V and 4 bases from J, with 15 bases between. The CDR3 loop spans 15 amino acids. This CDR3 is CASSFTGDYGTEAFF. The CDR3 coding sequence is TGTGCCAGCAGCTTCACGGGAGATTATGGCACTGAAGCTTTCTTT. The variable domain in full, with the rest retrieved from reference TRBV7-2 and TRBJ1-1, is GAGVSQSPSNKVTEKGKDVELRCDPISGHTALYWYRQSLGQGLEFLIYFQGNSAPDKSGLPSDRFSAERTGGSVSTLTIQRTQQEDSAVYLCASSFTGDYGTEAFFGQGTRLTVV.